What follows is one T cell receptor (beta chain) and its context. Its antigen is currently unknown. These data originate in a study of shared clonotypes between healthy human individuals. The wider study: A couple of women and a few men aged 18 to 49 made up the donors.

Germline lookup yields CDR1 LNHNV and CDR2 YYDKDF (reference sequence). After removal of 0 bases from V and 6 bases from J, the junction contained 6 bases not matched to a gene. This CDR3 has 16 residues. Regarding the study as a whole: At large depth, rarefaction still showed sorted-subset sequencing to be incomplete.

Donors, without exception, were Caucasian adults residing in Nashville, Tennessee. Into CD45RA+ naive and CD45RA-negative memory subsets, the CD4+ cells were split. The repertoire was sequenced with immunoSEQ multiplex PCR; TCRdb's copy has only in-frame clones and lacks some. The table lists roughly 2,300,000 clones, around 90% of them singletons. This TCR was sampled from a man younger than 35 in good health. Some clones in this sample may be carry-over from other donors' samples. Sequencing was carried out using naive CD4+ T cells from PBMCs. Specified subset: CD45RA+ positively selected. The V call is TRBV15, the J call TRBJ2-1; TRBD2 aligns across 9 bases. In DNA form, the CDR3 reads TGTGCCACCAGCAGAGATATGGCTAGCGGGACCAATGAGCAGTTCTTC. Protein sequence: CATSRDMASGTNEQFF.